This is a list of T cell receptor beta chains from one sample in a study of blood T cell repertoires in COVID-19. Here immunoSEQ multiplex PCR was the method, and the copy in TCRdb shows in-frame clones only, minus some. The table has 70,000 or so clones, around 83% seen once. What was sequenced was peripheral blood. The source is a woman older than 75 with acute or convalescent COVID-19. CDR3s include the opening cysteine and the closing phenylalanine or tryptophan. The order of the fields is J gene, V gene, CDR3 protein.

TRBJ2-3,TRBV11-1,CASSRTGNRDTQYF
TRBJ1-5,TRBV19,CASRQDVNSRQPQHF
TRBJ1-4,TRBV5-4,CASSSDRGSTNEKLFF
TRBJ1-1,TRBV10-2,CASSESRDTEAFF
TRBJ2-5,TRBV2,CAGRTSGQETQYF
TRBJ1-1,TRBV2,CASNEVRTAGNTEAFF
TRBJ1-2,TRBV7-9,CASSLMQGNYGYTF
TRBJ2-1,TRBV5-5,CASSVPDRGSYNEQFF
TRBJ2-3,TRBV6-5,CASSSYSSTDTQYF
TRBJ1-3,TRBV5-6,CASSLARTGRSGNTIYF
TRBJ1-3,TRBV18,CASSLGTAKSGNTIYF
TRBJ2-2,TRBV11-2,CASSLGGREVLFF
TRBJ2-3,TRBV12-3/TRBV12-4,CASSFRDTQYF
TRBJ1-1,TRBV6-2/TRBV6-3,CASSYWTGYREAFF